This T cell receptor (beta chain) was documented in a study of T cells in Graves' hyperthyroidism and ophthalmopathy (dated by TCRdb to the late 2010s). Background on the whole study: Peripheral blood was collected at initial diagnosis, before any treatment. Whether ophthalmopathy could be predicted prospectively was tested in an independent validation cohort made up of fewer than 20 hyperthyroidism patients plus 17 patients who later progressed to ophthalmopathy. According to the paper, TCR Vbeta CDR3 sequencing was carried out on 135 peripheral blood samples, which came from fewer than 50 ophthalmopathy, under 80 hyperthyroidism and around 17 progressor patients. After sampling, hyperthyroidism patients received methimazole starting at 30 mg daily, and ophthalmopathy patients received high-dose intravenous methylprednisolone. To identify distinguishing TCR V-J signatures, a discovery cohort of about 95 patients was used, comprising roughly 45 with Graves' ophthalmopathy and roughly 60 with stable Graves' hyperthyroidism. The study also compared thyroid tissue and blood T-cell repertoires from five or six Graves' hyperthyroidism patients. For training and testing, the 80 to 100 patients in the discovery cohort were randomly divided in a 7:3 ratio.

TCR beta CDR3 regions were amplified from RNA transcripts. The first round of RT-PCR for the TCR CDR3 was performed with the HTBI primer set and the Qiagen OneStep RT-PCR kit. A second multiplex PCR round built the libraries, followed by size selection and purification. Paired-end sequencing of the libraries was performed with 100 bp reads on an Illumina HiSeq2000. Regarding the original processing steps: SOAPnuke was used to process the raw data, with reads discarded if the reads contained adapters or uncalled bases, had a mean Phred below 15, or lacked an exact constant-primer or identifier match. COPE v1.2.5 was used to merge the high-quality paired reads, and each unique nucleotide sequence was defined as a clonotype. MiTCR v1.1 was used to align clonotypes to the IMGT TRBV, TRBD and TRBJ reference segments. The analysis included only V-J combinations with a frequency above 0.0001, which together covered more than 98% of the repertoires. The TCS score was defined as F50 (clonal expansion) divided by E x V (chaos), with BLOSUM62-based TCRdist calculated between CDR3 peptides within each V-J. Welch's t-statistics and random forest reduced 450 to 600 V-J features to under 15, which were used in a naive Bayes classifier (R e1071). The raw public data were reprocessed by TCRdb itself: fastp quality trimming at Q25, MiXCR clonotype calling, in-frame beta chains only. Under each unique CDR3 protein, matching rows form one entry showing the most common genes and DNA. Here the V and J calls rest on TCRdb's processing, not on the authors' analysis. For this sample the table gives roughly 180,000 distinct CDR3 sequences, of which about 9.4% were detected only once. Clones ranked in the top ten supply around 20% of the sample.

According to the germline V gene, CDR1 reads MNHNS and CDR2 reads SASEGT. Reading from cysteine to phenylalanine, the CDR3 counts 14 amino acids. Only CDR3 DNA is held: 42 bases, read in frame from base 1. Trimming takes 3 bases from V and 5 bases from J, and the germline ends sit 13 bases apart. In its sample, this clonotype was seen many times. What this receptor recognizes is not known. No qualities accompany the bases; no much larger clone lies one base away. The hyperthyroidism patients were between 18 and 65 years old and newly diagnosed, with a disease duration of less than 2 months. The study excluded patients with uncontrolled infections, other autoimmune diseases, pregnancy or lactation. Clinical symptoms, serum thyroxine and TRAb, thyroid ultrasound, and orbital computed tomography formed the basis for the diagnoses. Blood from progressor patients was drawn when they were first diagnosed with hyperthyroidism, before any ophthalmopathy symptoms appeared. Ficoll-Paque density gradient centrifugation was used to isolate PBMCs from around 10 ml of fresh peripheral blood. Progressor patients were initially diagnosed with Graves' hyperthyroidism and developed ophthalmopathy during follow-up. Trizol reagent was used to extract total RNA, and RNA quality was then checked on an Agilent 2100 Bioanalyzer.

Broad study findings and their caveats: Most expanded thyroid clonotypes (frequency above 0.001) were also detected in blood, suggesting blood repertoires may reflect thyroid immune responses. A 13 V-J signature model separated ophthalmopathy from stable hyperthyroidism, with nearly 90% sensitivity and 81% to 82% specificity in cross-validation and 80%/75% in testing. Sample size was not statistically predetermined, and investigators were not blinded to group allocation. In validation, progression to ophthalmopathy was predicted by the model with 70.59% sensitivity and 72% to 85% specificity, a median of approximately 7.1 months before onset.

The source of this sequence is a woman aged 18-29 years with Graves' hyperthyroidism that later progressed to Graves' ophthalmopathy. Sequenced input: blood. The chain couples TRBV6-1 to TRBJ1-1; TRBD1 is possibly the D segment (5 matching bases). The CDR3 here reads CASSELGWGTEAFF. The bases are TGTGCCAGCAGTGAGTTAGGCTGGGGGACTGAAGCTTTCTTT.